This TCR beta chain emerged from a study of control samples from healthy donors and cancer patients. TCRdb's table, derived via immunoSEQ multiplex PCR, lists solely in-frame clones and lacks some. The table has 140,000 or so clones, around 86% seen once. V lost 2 bases and J 3 bases, leaving 13 bases between the germline ends. Germline lookup yields CDR1 KGHSH and CDR2 LQKENI. This CDR3 is built from 15 residues. Sequencing was done on a sample of blood. The V and J genes are TRBV18 and TRBJ1-1; D unresolved. The receptor was derived from a man between 25 and 39 years old in good health. CDR3 sequence: CASSPWGEDDTEAFF. In DNA, the CDR3 is TGTGCCAGCTCACCATGGGGAGAAGACGACACTGAAGCTTTCTTT.